The 8 T cell receptor beta chains given below trace back to one sample, sequenced in a study of blood T cell repertoires in COVID-19. The table came from immunoSEQ multiplex PCR; TCRdb's copy has only in-frame clones and leaves some out. This table holds about 120,000 clones, 75% to 90% found once. Sequencing was carried out using peripheral blood. Receptors originate from a woman between 65 and 79 years old with acute or convalescent COVID-19.

For this clone: Germline is not matched at one junction end, which may reflect a read error. The rearrangement joins TRBV6-1 to TRBJ2-7, with TRBD2 as a possible D gene (8 bases). The CDR3 loop spans 16 amino acids. Germline CDR1 MNHNS, CDR2 SASEGT. CDR3 bases: TGTGCCAGCAGTGCGGGGGGGACAGCAACCTCCCACGAGCAGTACTTC. This sequence encodes CASSAGGTATSHEQYF.

This chain links TRBV5-6 with TRBJ1-1, with TRBD1 identical over 7 bases. The V and J ends lost 7 bases and 4 bases, in that order; junction bases with no gene match: 10. Germline loops: CDR1 SGHDT, CDR2 YYEEEE. This CDR3 contains 14 residues. Here the CDR3 DNA reads TGTGCCAGCTCAAAGCTGCCAGGGGGCACTGAAGCTTTCTTT. As protein: CASSKLPGGTEAFF. Full variable domain (missing parts from reference TRBV5-6 and TRBJ1-1): DAGVTQSPTHLIKTRGQQVTLRCSPKSGHDTVSWYQQALGQGPQFIFQYYEEEERQRGNFPDRFSGHQFPNYSSELNVNALLLGDSALYLCASSKLPGGTEAFFGQGTRLTVV.

The CDR3 DNA reads TGTGCCACCAGCAGAGCAGGGGGCGACGGCTACACCTTC. This gives the protein CATSRAGGDGYTF. J is TRBJ1-2 and V is TRBV15; 8 bases are shared with TRBD1. V shed 1 base and J 8 bases; nucleotides not matched to a gene: 3. CDR3 length equals 13 residues. Germline V gene data show CDR1 as LNHNV and CDR2 as YYDKDF (reference sequence). Combining the CDR3 with reference TRBV15 and TRBJ1-2 gives the whole variable domain DAMVIQNPRYQVTQFGKPVTLSCSQTLNHNVMYWYQQKSSQAPKLLFHYYDKDFNNEADTPDNFQSRRPNTSFCFLDIRSPGLGDTAMYLCATSRAGGDGYTFGSGTRLTVV.

This chain connects TRBV24-1 to TRBJ2-3, with 7 bases fitting TRBD1. The CDR3 spans 17 residues. Germline trimming cut 3 bases from V and 0 bases from J; bases unmatched to any gene: 8. Per germline, CDR1 KGHDR and CDR2 SFDVKD. CDR3 nucleotide sequence: TGTGCCACCAGTGATCGAGGGACAGCCCGTAGCACAGATACGCAGTATTTT. This translates into CATSDRGTARSTDTQYF.

This clone was found a few times. V gene TRBV6-5 combines with J gene TRBJ1-1; tentatively, D is TRBD1 (6 bases). This CDR3 is 13 amino acids long. CDR1 is MNHEY and CDR2 is SVGAGI in the germline V gene. The V end was cut by 7 bases, the J end by 9 bases, with 18 bases between. CDR3 in DNA: TGTGCCAGCATGCAGGGGCAAAGGGATAAAGCTTTCTTT. Its translation: CASMQGQRDKAFF.

The genes are TRBV5-5 and TRBJ1-3; perhaps TRBD1 as D (5 bases). CDR1 and CDR2 from the germline V gene are SGHKS and YYEKEE (reference sequence). CDR3 size: 16 residues. The V end lost 2 bases, the J end lost 0 bases, and 12 bases lay between the germline ends. Written as DNA, the CDR3 is TGTGCCAGCAGCTTTCAGGCAGGGTCCTCTGGAAACACCATATATTTT. Translating gives CASSFQAGSSGNTIYF.

This chain joins TRBV6-6 and TRBJ1-1; D remains unclear. The germline gives CDR1 MNHNY, CDR2 SVGAGI (reference sequence). The CDR3 extends over 12 amino acids. With 6 bases removed from V and 3 bases from J, the gap between germline ends came to 8 bases. The CDR3 DNA reads as TGTGCCAGCAGCTCAGCGGACACTGAAGCTTTCTTT. Protein product: CASSSADTEAFF.

As DNA, the CDR3 is TGTGCCAGCTCACCACTAGTGCTCAATGAGCAGTTCTTC. Translating it yields CASSPLVLNEQFF. This chain links TRBV18 with TRBJ2-1; D is undetermined. V was pared by 1 base and J by 6 bases, with 7 bases between. Per the germline V gene, CDR1 is KGHSH and CDR2 is LQKENI. This CDR3 comprises 13 residues.